Each of the 7 T cell receptor beta chains below was sequenced from the same sample in a study of cytomegalovirus exposure and HLA in healthy donors. It was with 60 Vbeta and 13 Jbeta primers that the PCR ran. This table comes from immunoSEQ multiplex PCR, and its TCRdb copy is limited to in-frame clones, with some not included. The profile shows roughly 23,000 clones, around 73% of them singletons. The sequencing input was PBMCs. The receptors stem from a man between 60 and 75 years old in good health and CMV-seronegative.

The chain uses TRBV5-4 and TRBJ2-2; 16 bases are a match to TRBD2. Unmatched junction bases numbered 5, after V lost 3 bases and J lost 6 bases. Germline V gives CDR1 SGHNT, CDR2 YYREEE (reference sequence). The CDR3 contains 17 residues. CDR3 loop: CASSSRGTSGRAGELFF. The DNA of the CDR3 is TGTGCCAGCAGCTCTCGAGGGACTAGCGGGAGGGCCGGGGAGCTGTTTTTT.

This clone showed up just a few times. V gene TRBV6-6 combines with J gene TRBJ1-1; no clear D gene. CDR1 and CDR2 from the germline V gene are MNHNY and SVGAGI (reference sequence). The CDR3 runs to 13 residues. Trimming left V 8 bases short and J 1 base short, with 11 bases between. The CDR3 DNA follows: TGTGCCAGCGTTGGTCGAGGGAACACTGAAGCTTTCTTT. Translation: CASVGRGNTEAFF.

The chain employs TRBV7-9 and TRBJ1-2; D uncertain. CDR1 is SEHNR, CDR2 FQNEAQ, per germline (reference sequence). The CDR3 has 15 residues. The germline V and J ends were trimmed by 5 bases and 3 bases, with 16 bases remaining between them. CDR3 in DNA: TGTGCCAGCAGCCACCCGGAGGGTCGGGACTATGGCTACACCTTC. It codes for CASSHPEGRDYGYTF.

The J gene is TRBJ2-3, the V gene TRBV28, with D perhaps TRBD1 (5 bases). The CDR3 spans 13 residues. V dropped 7 bases and J dropped 7 bases, with 15 bases sitting between them. CDR1 is MDHEN, CDR2 SYDVKM, per germline. The CDR3 sequence: CASTHRLGHTQYF. DNA for the CDR3: TGTGCCAGCACCCACAGGTTAGGGCATACGCAGTATTTT.

This clone was detected once. The chain joins TRBV2 to TRBJ2-5; 8 bases match TRBD2. The CDR3 is 14 amino acids. V lost 4 bases, J lost 5 bases, and 6 bases stayed unmatched. Germline lookup yields CDR1 SNHLY and CDR2 FYNNEI. Written as DNA, the CDR3 is TGTGCCAGCAGTGGACTAGCGTATGGGGAGACCCAGTACTTC. Translating gives CASSGLAYGETQYF.

The sample holds a few counts of this clone. The CDR3 spells CASSLTGGVNTEAFF. Written as DNA, the CDR3 is TGTGCCAGCAGCTTGACAGGGGGTGTGAACACTGAAGCTTTCTTT. This chain joins TRBV7-2 and TRBJ1-1, with 9 bases that match TRBD1. J lost 0 bases, V lost 3 bases, and 2 bases had no gene match. Germline CDR1 is SGHTA and CDR2 is FQGNSA. The CDR3 consists of 15 residues.

This sequence joins TRBV29-1 and TRBJ2-7, with TRBD1 identical over 12 bases. Germline V gives CDR1 SQVTM, CDR2 ANQGSEA. Trimming cost V 4 bases and J 1 base; bases outside gene matches: 8. The CDR3 contains 16 residues. CDR3 protein: CSVAGGQGATSYEQYF. The CDR3 bases are TGCAGCGTTGCTGGGGGACAGGGGGCGACGTCCTACGAGCAGTACTTC.